This TCR beta chain was observed in a study of shared clonotypes between healthy human individuals. Study information: A donor's plate count was three for CD4 naive and three for CD4 memory; CD8 naive had two and CD8 memory one.

Germline V gene lookup returns CDR1 SGHTA and CDR2 FQGNSA. Trimming cost V 5 bases and J 4 bases; bases outside gene matches: 8. The CDR3 runs 15 residues. General observations from the study: Despite large depth, rarefaction showed incomplete sorted-subset sequencing.

In regard to this clone: Its antigen is currently unknown.

Only in-frame clones appear in the TCRdb table, and some are missing; sequencing was by immunoSEQ multiplex PCR. The sample consists of some 2 million clones, roughly 94% of them appearing once. The chain carries TRBV7-2 and TRBJ2-5; 9 bases are shared with TRBD1. Material for sequencing was naive CD4+ T cells sorted from blood. Subset defined: CD45RA+ positively selected. This receptor was taken from a man aged 18 to 35 in good health. The DNA for the CDR3 is TGTGCCAGCAGCGCCCGGACAGGGGCCCGAGAGACCCAGTACTTC. Its protein product is CASSARTGARETQYF. The whole variable domain, remainder taken from reference TRBV7-2 and TRBJ2-5, is GAGVSQSPSNKVTEKGKDVELRCDPISGHTALYWYRQSLGQGLEFLIYFQGNSAPDKSGLPSDRFSAERTGGSVSTLTIQRTQQEDSAVYLCASSARTGARETQYFGPGTRLLVL.